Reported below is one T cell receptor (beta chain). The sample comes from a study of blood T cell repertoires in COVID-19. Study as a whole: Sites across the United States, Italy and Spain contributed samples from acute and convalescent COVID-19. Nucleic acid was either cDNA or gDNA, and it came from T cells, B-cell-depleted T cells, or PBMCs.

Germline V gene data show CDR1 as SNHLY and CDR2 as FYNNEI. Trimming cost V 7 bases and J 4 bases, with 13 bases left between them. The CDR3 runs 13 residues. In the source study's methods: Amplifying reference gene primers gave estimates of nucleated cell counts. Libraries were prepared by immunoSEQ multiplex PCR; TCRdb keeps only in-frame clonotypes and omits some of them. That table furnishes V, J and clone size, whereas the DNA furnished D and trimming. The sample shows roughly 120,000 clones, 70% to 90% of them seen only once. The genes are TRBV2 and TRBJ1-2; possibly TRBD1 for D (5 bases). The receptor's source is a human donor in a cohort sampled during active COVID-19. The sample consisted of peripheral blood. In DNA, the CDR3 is TGTGCCAGCAACTCGGACAACACCTATGGCTACACCTTC. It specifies CASNSDNTYGYTF.